This passage covers 20 T cell receptor beta chains from one sample sequenced in a study of TET2 disruption in CD19-targeted CAR T cells. Assay: immunoSEQ multiplex PCR; the TCRdb copy retains only in-frame clones and omits some. This sample's clone table lists 25,000 to 30,000 clones. These TCRs are of unknown antigen specificity. The treatment was: autologous CTL019 cells: CD19 CAR with 4-1BB and CD3 zeta domains. The input for sequencing was CD8- CAR+ T cells sorted from cultured blood T cells, taken for CD19 CAR T cell therapy. Subset defined: CD8-negative CAR-positive T cells from the infusion product. These receptors originate from a man aged 70 or older with chronic lymphocytic leukemia.

About this clone: The CDR3 extends 3 residues past the end of the read, so its final part is completed from the germline J gene. This sample includes further DNA sequences coding for the same CDR3. V usage is TRBV18 and J usage is TRBJ1-5, with 8 bases matching TRBD1. Germline CDR1 KGHSH, CDR2 LQKENI. J gave up 4 bases and V 3 bases, and 5 bases lay outside the gene matches. The CDR3 runs 15 residues. CDR3 DNA, as far as it was read: TGTGCCAGCTCACCCGACAGGGGAAGGAATCAGCCC. The encoded protein is CASSPDRGRNQP. The whole CDR3 sequence is CASSPDRGRNQPQHF.

Partial CDR3 DNA: TGCGCCAGCAGCTTGAATCAGGGGGCGAGAGGT. It codes for CASSLNQGARG. In full, the CDR3 reads CASSLNQGARGQYF. The chain combines TRBV5-1 with TRBJ2-4; the match to TRBD1 covers 8 bases. The observed sequence ends 3 residues before the CDR3 terminus, with the missing tail filled in from the germline J gene. The CDR3 length is 14 residues. Germline values: CDR1 SGHRS, CDR2 YFSETQ.

This clone is identified as medium-sized from frequency. The read ends 3 residues early relative to the CDR3; the germline J gene fills the gap. The chain employs TRBV18 and TRBJ2-3, with D uncertain. Germline CDR1 is KGHSH and CDR2 is LQKENI. V shed 3 bases and J shed 2 bases, with 3 bases lying between them. CDR3 length equals 12 residues. The CDR3 reads CASSPYTDTQYF. The CDR3 DNA, read in part, is TGTGCCAGCTCACCGTACACAGATACG.

Remarks on this clone: The read ends 3 residues shy of where the CDR3 ends; the end is completed using the germline J gene. The rearrangement links TRBV7-7 to TRBJ2-2, with 7 bases lining up with TRBD1. CDR1 and CDR2 from the germline V gene are SSHAT and FNYEAQ (reference sequence). V lost 5 bases and J lost 0; bases outside the gene matches: 3. CDR3 size: 15 residues. The CDR3 sequence: CASSPGTANTGELFF. The part of the CDR3 DNA that was read is TGTGCCAGCAGCCCCGGGACAGCGAACACCGGGGAG.

Comment on this clone: The germline gene is not matched at one end of the junction; a read error may be the cause. From the germline J gene comes the end of the CDR3, since the read stops 3 residues before it. This specimen includes other DNA sequences encoding the same CDR3. The genes are TRBV7-2 and TRBJ1-3; D gene unclear. CDR1 is SGHTA, CDR2 FQGNSA, per germline. The CDR3 consists of 14 residues. The CDR3 DNA, read in part, is TGTGCCAGCAGCCCCCGGGGTGATGGAAACACT. This translates into CASSPRGDGNT. The complete CDR3 sequence is CASSPRGDGNTIYF. The variable domain in full, completed from reference TRBV7-2 and TRBJ1-3, reads GAGVSQSPSNKVTEKGKDVELRCDPISGHTALYWYRQSLGQGLEFLIYFQGNSAPDKSGLPSDRFSAERTGGSVSTLTIQRTQQEDSAVYLCASSPRGDGNTIYFGEGSWLTVV.

For this clone: The read ends 3 residues early relative to the CDR3; the germline J gene fills the gap. The chain uses TRBV20-1 and TRBJ2-2, with 9 bases lining up with TRBD1. The CDR3 totals 14 residues. The germline V gene encodes CDR1 DFQATT and CDR2 SNEGSKA (reference sequence). The CDR3 DNA, read in part, is TGCAGTGCTAGAGATACAGGGGGCGGTGAAAAG. This sequence encodes CSARDTGGGEK. The whole CDR3 region reads CSARDTGGGEKLFF.

Regarding this clone: The DNA ends 3 residues before the CDR3 does, and the rest of the CDR3 is filled in from the germline J gene. The gene calls are TRBV5-6 and TRBJ2-3; D unresolved. The germline V gene encodes CDR1 SGHDT and CDR2 YYEEEE. The CDR3 runs to 14 residues. Between the trimmed V and J ends, which lost 1 base and 1 base, there was a span of 7 bases. The part of the CDR3 DNA that was read is TGTGCCAGCAGCTTGATCCAGGGCACAGATACG. Protein sequence: CASSLIQGTDT. The complete CDR3 sequence is CASSLIQGTDTQYF.

Details on this clone: Read data end 3 residues before the CDR3 end; the end is taken from the germline J gene. The chain recombines TRBV19 with TRBJ2-4, with 7 nucleotides matching TRBD1. From germline, CDR1 is LNHDA and CDR2 SQIVND (reference sequence). The CDR3 sequence is 15 residues long. The CDR3 region is CASTVPGQRNQPQYF. CDR3 DNA, as far as it was read: TGTGCCAGTACGGTTCCGGGACAGCGCAATCAGCCT.

For this clone: One end of the junction is discordant with germline, which a read error may explain. From the germline J gene comes the end of the CDR3, since the read stops 3 residues before it. The chain recombines TRBV4-2 with TRBJ2-7; 10 nucleotides align to TRBD2. The CDR3 covers 17 residues. Germline assignment: CDR1 LGHNA and CDR2 YNFKEQ. The CDR3 bases that were read are TGCGCCAGCAGCCAAGAGTTCCTAAGCGGGGGGGCCTACGAG. Its translation: CASSQEFLSGGAYE. The entire CDR3 is CASSQEFLSGGAYEQYF.

As regards this clone: The CDR3 end falls 3 residues outside the read, so it is completed with the germline J gene. The rearrangement uses TRBV4-2 and TRBJ2-1, with D perhaps TRBD1 (6 bases). Trimming pared 0 bases from V and 9 bases from J, leaving 18 bases between. This CDR3 is 16 amino acids long. Per germline, CDR1 LGHNA and CDR2 YNFKEQ. CDR3 bases read: TGTGCCAGCAGCCAAGATAGGGCAGGGGAAGGACGTGAG. Protein sequence: CASSQDRAGEGRE. The entire CDR3 sequence reads CASSQDRAGEGREQFF.

Turning to this clone: The read terminates 3 residues ahead of where the CDR3 ends, so the germline J gene completes it. This chain links TRBV19 with TRBJ1-6; 7 nucleotides align to TRBD1. Germline V gene sequence: CDR1 LNHDA, CDR2 SQIVND (reference sequence). The junction had 2 bases not matched to a gene; V was cut back by 4 bases and J by 2 bases. The CDR3 is 15 residues long. Here the CDR3 reads CASSKGGTYNSPLHF. The sequenced CDR3 bases are TGTGCCAGTAGTAAAGGGGGCACCTATAATTCACCC.

On this clone: The sequenced fragment ends 3 residues before the CDR3 boundary, so the rest is inferred from the germline J gene. The chain uses TRBV18 and TRBJ1-1; no firm D call. Germline values: CDR1 KGHSH, CDR2 LQKENI. This CDR3 region has 15 residues. The DNA read from the CDR3 is TGTGCCAGCTCACCTGATCAGCGGAGCTCCTACGAG. This translates into CASSPDQRSSYE. The CDR3 as a whole reads CASSPDQRSSYEAFF. Using reference TRBV18 and TRBJ1-1 for the parts outside the CDR3, the full variable domain is NAGVMQNPRHLVRRRGQEARLRCSPMKGHSHVYWYRQLPEEGLKFMVYLQKENIIDESGMPKERFSAEFPKEGPSILRIQQVVRGDSAAYFCASSPDQRSSYEAFFGQGTRLTVV.

A remark on this clone: Read coverage stops 3 residues before the CDR3 terminus; the germline J gene supplies the remainder. The sample holds other DNA sequences that translate to the same CDR3. The V and J genes are TRBV29-1 and TRBJ1-1, with TRBD1 identical over 7 bases. With V trimmed by 6 bases and J by 4 bases, 2 bases remained unmatched. The germline V gene encodes CDR1 SQVTM and CDR2 ANQGSEA. This CDR3 has 11 amino acids. CDR3 sequence reads: CSVQGVTEAFF. Partial CDR3 DNA: TGCAGCGTCCAGGGGGTCACTGAA.

On this clone: Coverage ceases 3 residues before the CDR3 finishes, and the germline J gene fills in the end. The V call is TRBV18, the J call TRBJ2-7; D possibly corresponds to TRBD1 (6 bases). The CDR3 covers 15 residues. The germline gives CDR1 KGHSH, CDR2 LQKENI. Trimming left V 5 bases short and J 1 base short, with 15 bases between. CDR3 region: CASSARTDSSYEQYF. CDR3 DNA, as far as it was read: TGTGCCAGCTCAGCCAGGACGGACAGTTCCTACGAG.

In the case of this clone: The CDR3 end is not reached by the read, which stops 3 residues before it; the germline J gene fills it in. This chain joins TRBV5-1 and TRBJ1-2; TRBD1 might be the D (5 bases). Trimming shortened V by 4 bases and J by 0 bases, and 10 bases separated the two germline ends. The CDR3 is 14 residues long. Germline CDR1 reads SGHRS; CDR2 reads YFSETQ. The CDR3 protein is CASSPRGPNYGYTF. The covered CDR3 bases are TGCGCCAGCAGCCCTAGGGGCCCTAACTATGGC.

Points on this clone: The read is 3 residues too short to cover the CDR3 end, so that end is filled in from the germline J gene. V and J are TRBV2 and TRBJ2-4; 10 positions agree with TRBD2. Germline lookup yields CDR1 SNHLY and CDR2 FYNNEI. The length of the CDR3 is 15 residues. The sequenced part of the CDR3 DNA is TGTGCCAGCAGGGGCCAGCGGGGGGGGCCGGAGACT. Translation gives CASRGQRGGPET. The whole CDR3 reads CASRGQRGGPETQYF.

To note about this clone: The CDR3 end falls 3 residues outside the read, so it is completed with the germline J gene. J is TRBJ1-2 and V is TRBV18; D is undetermined. CDR1 and CDR2 (germline): KGHSH, LQKENI. CDR3 length: 16 amino acids. The CDR3 spells CASSLVSGSGTDTYTF. The sequenced part of the CDR3 DNA is TGTGCCAGCTCCCTCGTTAGCGGGTCCGGCACAGATACC.

A remark on this clone: The read gets to within 3 residues of the CDR3 end, and the germline J gene fills in the rest. In the same sample, other DNA sequences code for this CDR3. The genes are TRBV7-9 and TRBJ2-4; 7 bases fit TRBD2. Germline loops: CDR1 SEHNR, CDR2 FQNEAQ (reference sequence). There are 14 residues in the CDR3. The CDR3 reads CASSPGGREETQYF. The sequenced part of the CDR3 DNA is TGTGCCAGCAGCCCGGGGGGTCGGGAAGAGACT.

With respect to this clone: Read sequence stops 3 residues before the CDR3 end, and the germline J gene provides the missing end. This sequence joins TRBV19 and TRBJ1-2; a possible D gene is TRBD1 (6 bases). Germline CDR1 LNHDA, CDR2 SQIVND (reference sequence). This CDR3 contains 15 residues. V was pared by 6 bases and J by 5 bases, with 19 bases between. CDR3 DNA, as far as it was read: TGTGCCAGTAGCGCACCCGGCAGGGGAAGGTATGGC. Encoded protein: CASSAPGRGRYG. The whole CDR3 reads CASSAPGRGRYGYTF.

Comment on this clone: The CDR3 goes on 3 residues after the read ends, and that part is filled in from the germline J gene. The chain joins TRBV7-9 to TRBJ1-2; D is unclear. CDR3 length equals 14 residues. Germline CDR1 reads SEHNR; CDR2 reads FQNEAQ (reference sequence). CDR3 region: CASSSRTSPYDYTF. The sequenced CDR3 bases are TGTGCCAGCAGCTCTAGGACTAGTCCCTACGAC.